This TCR beta chain came from a study of cytotoxic CD8 clonotypes in ibrutinib-treated CLL. About the research overall: After treatment lasting a median about 13 months, range 6 to 36, response samples were collected. Findings and limits, study-wide: For progressing versus sustained-remission patients, sampling times were not the same. Relative to age-matched healthy donors, clonality at baseline was higher, and it tracked circulating CD8+ T-cell counts.

Approximately 2 micrograms of genomic DNA came from cryopreserved PBMCs for TCR beta libraries. Assay used: immunoSEQ multiplex PCR; TCRdb lists only in-frame clones, some missing. The data hold some 200,000 clones, with 75% to 85% observed a single time. A note on this clone: Its antigen is not known.

The CDR3 sequence is 15 residues long. Trimming pared 3 bases from V and 2 bases from J, leaving 14 bases between. Germline V CDR1 and CDR2: MNHNS, SASEGT. The sequences come from PBMCs, collected after 12 months of ibrutinib treatment. J is TRBJ2-7 and V is TRBV6-1; D assignment may be TRBD1 or TRBD2 (5 bases each). The TCR was taken from a human donor with chronic lymphocytic leukemia. CDR3 protein: CASSEWGTPTYEQYF. CDR3 DNA: TGTGCCAGCAGTGAGTGGGGGACCCCAACCTACGAGCAGTACTTC.